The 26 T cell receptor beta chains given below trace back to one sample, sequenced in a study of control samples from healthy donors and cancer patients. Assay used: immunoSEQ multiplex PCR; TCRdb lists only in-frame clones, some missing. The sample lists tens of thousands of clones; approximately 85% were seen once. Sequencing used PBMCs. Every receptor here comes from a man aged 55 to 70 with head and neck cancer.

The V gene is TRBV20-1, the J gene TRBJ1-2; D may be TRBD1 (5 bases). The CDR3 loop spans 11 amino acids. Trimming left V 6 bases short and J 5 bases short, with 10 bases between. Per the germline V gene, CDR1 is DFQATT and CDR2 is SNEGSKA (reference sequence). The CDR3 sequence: CSAGTEYGYTF. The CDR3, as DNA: TGCAGTGCCGGGACGGAGTATGGCTACACCTTC.

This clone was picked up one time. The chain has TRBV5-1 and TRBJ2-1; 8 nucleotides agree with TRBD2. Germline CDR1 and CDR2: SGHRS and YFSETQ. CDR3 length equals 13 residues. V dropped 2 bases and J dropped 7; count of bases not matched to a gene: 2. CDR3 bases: TGCGCCAGCAGCTTCCCTAGCGGGAATGAGCAGTTCTTC. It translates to CASSFPSGNEQFF.

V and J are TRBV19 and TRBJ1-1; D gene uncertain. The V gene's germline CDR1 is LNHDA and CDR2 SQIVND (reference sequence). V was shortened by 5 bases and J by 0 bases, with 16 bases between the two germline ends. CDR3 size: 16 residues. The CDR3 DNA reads TGTGCCAGTAGTGGCGAGGGCGGGCTTCTGAACACTGAAGCTTTCTTT. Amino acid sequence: CASSGEGGLLNTEAFF.

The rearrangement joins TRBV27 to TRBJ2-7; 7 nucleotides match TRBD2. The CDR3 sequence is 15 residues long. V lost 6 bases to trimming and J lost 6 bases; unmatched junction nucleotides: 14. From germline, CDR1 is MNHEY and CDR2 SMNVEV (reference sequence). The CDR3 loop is CASRRGGLVIREQYF. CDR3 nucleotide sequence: TGTGCCAGCAGAAGAGGAGGACTAGTCATCCGCGAGCAGTACTTC.

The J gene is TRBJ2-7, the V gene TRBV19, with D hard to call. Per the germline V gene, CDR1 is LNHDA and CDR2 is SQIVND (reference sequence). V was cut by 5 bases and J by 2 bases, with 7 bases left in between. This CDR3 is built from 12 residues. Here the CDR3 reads CASSGAAYEQYF. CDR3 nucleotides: TGTGCCAGTAGTGGTGCGGCCTACGAGCAGTACTTC.

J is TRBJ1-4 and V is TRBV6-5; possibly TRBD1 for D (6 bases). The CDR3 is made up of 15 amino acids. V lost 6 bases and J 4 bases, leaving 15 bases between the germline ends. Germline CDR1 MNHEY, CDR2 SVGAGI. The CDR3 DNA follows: TGTGCCAGCAGGGAGACGACAGGCCATAATGAAAAACTGTTTTTT. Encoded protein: CASRETTGHNEKLFF.

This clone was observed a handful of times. CDR3 sequence reads: CASSLVRTEAFF. In nucleotides, the CDR3 is TGTGCCAGCAGTTTAGTGCGGACTGAAGCTTTCTTT. The genes are TRBV12-3 or TRBV12-4 and TRBJ1-1; D is undetermined. Deletions cut 1 base from V and 5 bases from J, with 5 bases between. The CDR3 consists of 12 residues.

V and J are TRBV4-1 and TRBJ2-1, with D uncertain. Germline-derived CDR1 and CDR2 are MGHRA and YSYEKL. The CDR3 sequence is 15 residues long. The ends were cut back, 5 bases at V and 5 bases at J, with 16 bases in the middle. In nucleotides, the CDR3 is TGCGCCAGCAGCTTTACAGCGCCCGGGCACAATGAGCAGTTCTTC. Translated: CASSFTAPGHNEQFF.

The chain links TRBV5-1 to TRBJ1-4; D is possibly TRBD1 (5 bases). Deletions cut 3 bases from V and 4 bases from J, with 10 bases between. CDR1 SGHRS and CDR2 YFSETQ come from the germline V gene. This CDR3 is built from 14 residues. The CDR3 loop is CASSSGTGNEKLFF. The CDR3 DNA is TGCGCCAGCAGCTCCGGGACGGGTAATGAAAAACTGTTTTTT.

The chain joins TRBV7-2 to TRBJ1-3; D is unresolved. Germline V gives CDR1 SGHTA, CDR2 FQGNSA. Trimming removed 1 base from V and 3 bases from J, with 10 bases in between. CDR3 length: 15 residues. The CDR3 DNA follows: TGTGCCAGCAGCTTAGGGTCTTATCGTGGAAACACCATATATTTT. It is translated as CASSLGSYRGNTIYF.

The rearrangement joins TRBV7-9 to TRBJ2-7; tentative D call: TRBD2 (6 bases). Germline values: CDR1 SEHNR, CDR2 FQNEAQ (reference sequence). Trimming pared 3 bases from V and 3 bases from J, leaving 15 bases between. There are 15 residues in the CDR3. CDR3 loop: CASSFDIAVYYEQYF. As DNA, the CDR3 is TGTGCCAGCAGCTTTGATATAGCGGTCTACTACGAGCAGTACTTC.

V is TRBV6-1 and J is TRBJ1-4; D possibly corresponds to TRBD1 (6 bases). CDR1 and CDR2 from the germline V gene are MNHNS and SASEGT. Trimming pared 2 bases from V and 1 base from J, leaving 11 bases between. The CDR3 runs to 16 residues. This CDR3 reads CASSESTGLTNEKLFF. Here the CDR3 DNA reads TGTGCCAGCAGTGAATCTACAGGGCTAACTAATGAAAAACTGTTTTTT.

CDR3 in amino acids: CASSPRTGGNEKLFF. Written as DNA, the CDR3 is TGTGCCAGTAGTCCCCGGACAGGCGGCAATGAAAAACTGTTTTTT. The rearrangement joins TRBV19 to TRBJ1-4, with 7 bases that match TRBD1. CDR3 length: 15 residues. The germline V gene encodes CDR1 LNHDA and CDR2 SQIVND (reference sequence). The J segment lost 5 bases and the V segment lost 5 bases, leaving 8 bases of the junction unmatched.

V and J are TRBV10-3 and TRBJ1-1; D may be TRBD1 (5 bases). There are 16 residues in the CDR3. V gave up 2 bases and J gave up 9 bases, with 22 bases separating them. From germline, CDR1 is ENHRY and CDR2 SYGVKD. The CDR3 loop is CAISEGPDRYHSQAFF. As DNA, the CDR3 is TGTGCCATCAGTGAGGGGCCCGACAGATATCACTCCCAAGCTTTCTTT.

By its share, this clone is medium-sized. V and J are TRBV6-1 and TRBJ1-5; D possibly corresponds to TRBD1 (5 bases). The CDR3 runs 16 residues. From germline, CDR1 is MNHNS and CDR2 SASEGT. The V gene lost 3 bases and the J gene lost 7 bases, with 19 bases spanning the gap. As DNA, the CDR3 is TGTGCCAGCAGTGATCCCGGACGAGAAGGGGACCAGCCCCAGCATTTT. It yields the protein CASSDPGREGDQPQHF.

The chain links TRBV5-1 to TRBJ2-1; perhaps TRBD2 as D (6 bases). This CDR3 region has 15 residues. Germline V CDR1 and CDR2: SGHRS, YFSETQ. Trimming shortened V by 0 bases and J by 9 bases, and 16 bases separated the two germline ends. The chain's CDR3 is CASSLGGLRLGEQFF. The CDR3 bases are TGCGCCAGCAGCTTGGGAGGGCTTAGACTAGGTGAGCAGTTCTTC.

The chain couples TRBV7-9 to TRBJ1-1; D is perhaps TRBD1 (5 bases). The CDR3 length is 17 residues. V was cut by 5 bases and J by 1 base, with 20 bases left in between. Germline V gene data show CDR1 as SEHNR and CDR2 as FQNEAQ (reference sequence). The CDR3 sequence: CASSGGAGEGTNTEAFF. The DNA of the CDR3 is TGTGCCAGCAGCGGCGGGGCAGGCGAGGGTACGAACACTGAAGCTTTCTTT.

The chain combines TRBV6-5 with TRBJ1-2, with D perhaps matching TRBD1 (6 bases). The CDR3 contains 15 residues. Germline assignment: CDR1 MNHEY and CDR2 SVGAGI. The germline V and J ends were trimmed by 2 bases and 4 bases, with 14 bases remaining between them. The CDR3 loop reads CASSYAAGTPYGYTF. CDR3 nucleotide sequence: TGTGCCAGCAGTTACGCGGCCGGGACACCCTATGGCTACACCTTC.

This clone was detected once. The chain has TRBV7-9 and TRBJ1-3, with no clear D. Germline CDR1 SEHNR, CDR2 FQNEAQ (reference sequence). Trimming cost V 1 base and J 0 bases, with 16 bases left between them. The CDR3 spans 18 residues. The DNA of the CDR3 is TGTGCCAGCAGCTTAGGGGCCCCGGGCAGACTCTCTGGAAACACCATATATTTT. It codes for CASSLGAPGRLSGNTIYF.

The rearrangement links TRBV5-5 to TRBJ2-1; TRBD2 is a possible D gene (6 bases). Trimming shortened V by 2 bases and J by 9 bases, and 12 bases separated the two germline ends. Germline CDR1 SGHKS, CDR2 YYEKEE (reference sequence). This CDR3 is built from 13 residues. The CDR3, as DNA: TGTGCCAGCAGCTTTACGGGAGAGGGTGAGCAGTTCTTC. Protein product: CASSFTGEGEQFF. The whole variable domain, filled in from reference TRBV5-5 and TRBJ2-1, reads DAGVTQSPTHLIKTRGQQVTLRCSPISGHKSVSWYQQVLGQGPQFIFQYYEKEERGRGNFPDRFSARQFPNYSSELNVNALLLGDSALYLCASSFTGEGEQFFGPGTRLTVL.

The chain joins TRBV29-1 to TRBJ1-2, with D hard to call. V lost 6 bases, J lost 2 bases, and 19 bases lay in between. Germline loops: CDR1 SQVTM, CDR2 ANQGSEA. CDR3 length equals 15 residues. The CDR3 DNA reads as TGCAGCGTCTCCGGGTTACCTGGGGAGAACTATGGCTACACCTTC. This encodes CSVSGLPGENYGYTF.

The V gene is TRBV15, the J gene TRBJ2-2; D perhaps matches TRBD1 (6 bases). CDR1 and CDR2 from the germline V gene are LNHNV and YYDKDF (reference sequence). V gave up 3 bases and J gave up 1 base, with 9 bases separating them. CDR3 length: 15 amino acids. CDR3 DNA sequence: TGTGCCACCAGCAGGGACAGCTTGAACACCGGGGAGCTGTTTTTT. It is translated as CATSRDSLNTGELFF.

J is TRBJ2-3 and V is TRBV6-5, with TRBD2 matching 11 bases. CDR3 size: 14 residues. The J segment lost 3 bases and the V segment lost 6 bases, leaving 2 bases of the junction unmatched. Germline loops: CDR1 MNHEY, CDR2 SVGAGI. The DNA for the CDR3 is TGTGCCAGCAGAACTAGCGGGAGTACAGATACGCAGTATTTT. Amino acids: CASRTSGSTDTQYF.

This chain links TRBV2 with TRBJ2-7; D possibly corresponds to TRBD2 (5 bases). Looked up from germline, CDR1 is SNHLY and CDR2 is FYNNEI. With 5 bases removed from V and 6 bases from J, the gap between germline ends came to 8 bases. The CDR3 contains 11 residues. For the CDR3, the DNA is TGTGCCAGCAGTTATGCGGGCGAGCAGTACGTC. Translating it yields CASSYAGEQYV.

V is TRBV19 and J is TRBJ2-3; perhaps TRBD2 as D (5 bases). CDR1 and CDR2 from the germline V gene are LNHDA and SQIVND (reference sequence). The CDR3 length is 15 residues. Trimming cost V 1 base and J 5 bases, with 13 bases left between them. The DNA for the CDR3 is TGTGCCAGTAGTATAGGAGGCCCGGCGGGAGATACGCAGTATTTT. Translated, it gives CASSIGGPAGDTQYF.

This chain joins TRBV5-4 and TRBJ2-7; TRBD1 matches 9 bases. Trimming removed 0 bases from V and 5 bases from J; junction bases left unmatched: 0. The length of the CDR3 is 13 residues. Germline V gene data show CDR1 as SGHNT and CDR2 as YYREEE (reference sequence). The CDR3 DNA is TGTGCCAGCAGCTTGGGGACAGGGGACGAGCAGTACTTC. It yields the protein CASSLGTGDEQYF.